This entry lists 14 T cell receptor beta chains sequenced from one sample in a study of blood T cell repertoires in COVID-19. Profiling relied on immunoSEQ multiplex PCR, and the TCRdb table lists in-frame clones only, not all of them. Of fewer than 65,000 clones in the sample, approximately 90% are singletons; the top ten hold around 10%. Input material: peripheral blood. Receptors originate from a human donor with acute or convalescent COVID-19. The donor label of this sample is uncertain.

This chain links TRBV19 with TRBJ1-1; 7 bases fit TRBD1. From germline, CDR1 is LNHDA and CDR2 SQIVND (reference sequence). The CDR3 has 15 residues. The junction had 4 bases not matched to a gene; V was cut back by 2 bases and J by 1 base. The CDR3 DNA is TGTGCCAGTAGTATACAGACAGGGTCGAACACTGAAGCTTTCTTT. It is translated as CASSIQTGSNTEAFF.

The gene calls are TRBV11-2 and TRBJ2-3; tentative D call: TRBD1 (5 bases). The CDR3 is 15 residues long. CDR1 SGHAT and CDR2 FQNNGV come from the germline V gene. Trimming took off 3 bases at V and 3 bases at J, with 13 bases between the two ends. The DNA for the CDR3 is TGTGCCAGCAGCTTTACAGGCCCAGGGACAGATACGCAGTATTTT. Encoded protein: CASSFTGPGTDTQYF. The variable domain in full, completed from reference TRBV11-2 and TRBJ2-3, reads EAGVAQSPRYKIIEKRQSVAFWCNPISGHATLYWYQQILGQGPKLLIQFQNNGVVDDSQLPKDRFSAERLKGVDSTLKIQPAKLEDSAVYLCASSFTGPGTDTQYFGPGTRLTVL.

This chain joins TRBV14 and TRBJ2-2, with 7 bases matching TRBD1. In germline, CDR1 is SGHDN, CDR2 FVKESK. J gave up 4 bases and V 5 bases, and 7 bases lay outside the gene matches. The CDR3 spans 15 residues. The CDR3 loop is CASSYQPGGTGELFF. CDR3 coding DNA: TGTGCCAGCAGCTACCAACCAGGGGGCACCGGGGAGCTGTTTTTT.

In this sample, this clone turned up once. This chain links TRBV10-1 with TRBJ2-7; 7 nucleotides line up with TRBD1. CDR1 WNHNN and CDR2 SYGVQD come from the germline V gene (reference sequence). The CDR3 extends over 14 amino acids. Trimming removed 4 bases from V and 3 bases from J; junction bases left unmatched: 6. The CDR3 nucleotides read TGCGCCAGCAGTGCAAGGGGGCGCGACTACGAGCAGTACTTC. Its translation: CASSARGRDYEQYF.

The CDR3 loop is CAWGLAGNTQYF. CDR3 in DNA: TGTGCCTGGGGTCTAGCGGGGAACACGCAGTATTTT. The V gene is TRBV30, the J gene TRBJ2-3; the match to TRBD2 covers 9 bases. The trim removed 5 bases at V and 9 bases at J, leaving 6 bases unmatched. Germline V gene sequence: CDR1 GTSNPN, CDR2 SVGIG (reference sequence). The length of the CDR3 is 12 residues.

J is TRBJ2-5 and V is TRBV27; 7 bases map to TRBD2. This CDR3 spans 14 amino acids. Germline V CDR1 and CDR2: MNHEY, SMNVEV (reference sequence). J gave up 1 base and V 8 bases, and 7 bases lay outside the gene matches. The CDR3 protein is CASRKAGAQETQYF. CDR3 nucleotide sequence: TGTGCCAGCCGTAAGGCGGGAGCCCAAGAGACCCAGTACTTC.

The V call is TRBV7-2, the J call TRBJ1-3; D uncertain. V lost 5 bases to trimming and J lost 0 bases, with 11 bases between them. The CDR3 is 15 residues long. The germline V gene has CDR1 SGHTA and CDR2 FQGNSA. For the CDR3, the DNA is TGTGCCAGCAGCCCCCTCGGGGTCTCTGGAAACACCATATATTTT. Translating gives CASSPLGVSGNTIYF.

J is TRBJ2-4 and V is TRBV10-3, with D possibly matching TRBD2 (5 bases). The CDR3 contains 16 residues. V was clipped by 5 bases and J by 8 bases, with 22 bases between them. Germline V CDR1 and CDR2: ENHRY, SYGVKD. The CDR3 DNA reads TGTGCCATCAGTCCCGGGCCGGGTTCCGAGGGATACATTCAGTACTTC. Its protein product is CAISPGPGSEGYIQYF.

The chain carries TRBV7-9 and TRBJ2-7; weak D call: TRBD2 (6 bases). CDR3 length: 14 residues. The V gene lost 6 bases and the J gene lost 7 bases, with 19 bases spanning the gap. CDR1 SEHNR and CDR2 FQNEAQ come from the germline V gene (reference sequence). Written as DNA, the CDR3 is TGTGCCAGCAGAACCGGGACTGTACCTGGGGAGCAGTACTTC. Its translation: CASRTGTVPGEQYF.

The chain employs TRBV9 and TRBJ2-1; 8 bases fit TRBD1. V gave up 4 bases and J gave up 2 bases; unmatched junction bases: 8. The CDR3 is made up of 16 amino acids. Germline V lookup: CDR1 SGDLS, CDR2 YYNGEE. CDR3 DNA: TGTGCCAGCAGCAATGCCGGGACAGGTACCTACAATGAGCAGTTCTTC. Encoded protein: CASSNAGTGTYNEQFF.

The CDR3 is CASGGSYSPLHF. CDR3 in DNA: TGTGCCAGCGGCGGGAGTTATTCACCCCTCCACTTT. The V call is TRBV12-3 or TRBV12-4, the J call TRBJ1-6; D is unresolved. The V and J ends lost 8 bases and 8 bases respectively, with 10 bases between them. The CDR3 spans 12 residues.

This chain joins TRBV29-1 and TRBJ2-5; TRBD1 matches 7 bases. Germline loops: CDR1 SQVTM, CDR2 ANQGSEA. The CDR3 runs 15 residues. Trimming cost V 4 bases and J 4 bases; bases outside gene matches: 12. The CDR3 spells CSVALTGVRGETQYF. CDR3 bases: TGCAGCGTTGCCCTTACAGGGGTGAGGGGAGAGACCCAGTACTTC.

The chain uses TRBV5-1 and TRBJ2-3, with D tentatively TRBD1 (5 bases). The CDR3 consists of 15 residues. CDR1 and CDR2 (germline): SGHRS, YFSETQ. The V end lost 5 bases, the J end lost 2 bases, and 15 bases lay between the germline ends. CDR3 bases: TGCGCCAGCAGTGGGGATGGACACAACACAGATACGCAGTATTTT. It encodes CASSGDGHNTDTQYF.

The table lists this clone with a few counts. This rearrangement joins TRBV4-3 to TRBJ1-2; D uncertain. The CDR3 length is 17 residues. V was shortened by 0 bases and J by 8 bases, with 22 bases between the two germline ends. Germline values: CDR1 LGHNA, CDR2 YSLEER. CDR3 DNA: TGCGCCAGCAGCCAAGATCACCCTTCGGGTGCGGTGTTGGGCTACACCTTC. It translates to CASSQDHPSGAVLGYTF.